Sequencing of this T cell receptor beta chain was carried out in a study of technical replicates of blood from a handful of donors. Unmatched junction bases numbered 3, after V lost 2 bases and J lost 8 bases. CDR3 length: 14 amino acids. Germline lookup yields CDR1 MNHNY and CDR2 SVGAGI (reference sequence). Data came from immunoSEQ multiplex PCR; TCRdb stores just in-frame clones and leaves some out. The sample lists over 75,000 clones, 95% to 98% seen once, with 0.29% in the top ten. Sequencing was performed on T cells isolated from PBMCs. The TCR comes from a human donor in good health. The chain is built from TRBV6-6 and TRBJ1-4, with TRBD1 identical over 9 bases. Here the CDR3 reads CASSYLDRGEKLFF. As DNA, the CDR3 is TGTGCCAGCAGTTACCTAGACAGGGGGGAAAAACTGTTTTTT.